Presented here are 5 T cell receptor beta chains from one specimen sequenced in a study of neurological immune-mediated disorders. Each CDR3 protein is one row after TCRdb ran MiXCR on the 5' RACE reads. Of roughly 34,000 distinct CDR3 sequences detected, approximately 4.2% appear once; the ten largest clones hold under 25%. The sequenced material came from PBMCs. These receptors all stem from a man aged 18 to 29 in good health.

This clonotype was seen ten or more times. The chain carries TRBV5-4 and TRBJ2-5, with 10 bases that match TRBD1. V gave up 5 bases and J gave up 7 bases; unmatched junction bases: 14. Germline V gene sequence: CDR1 SGHNT, CDR2 YYREEE (reference sequence). The CDR3 is 16 residues long. For the CDR3, the DNA is TGTGCCAGCAGTCAAGGTCCCGGGACAGGGGTCGGGACCCAGTACTTC. Its translation: CASSQGPGTGVGTQYF. Looking up the rest from reference TRBV5-4 and TRBJ2-5 gives the full variable domain: ETGVTQSPTHLIKTRGQQVTLRCSSQSGHNTVSWYQQALGQGPQFIFQYYREEENGRGNFPPRFSGLQFPNYSSELNVNALELDDSALYLCASSQGPGTGVGTQYFGPGTRLLVL.

This clonotype was observed at least ten times. The chain has TRBV5-1 and TRBJ2-1; D remains ambiguous. This CDR3 has 13 amino acids. CDR1 and CDR2 (germline): SGHRS, YFSETQ. With 0 bases removed from V and 6 bases from J, the gap between germline ends came to 7 bases. The CDR3: CASSLAVSNEQFF. In nucleotides, the CDR3 is TGCGCCAGCAGCTTGGCTGTTTCCAATGAGCAGTTCTTC.

This clonotype was counted at least ten times. The chain recombines TRBV20-1 with TRBJ2-7; D tentatively reads TRBD1 or TRBD2 (5 bases each). Trimming took off 4 bases at V and 3 bases at J, with 22 bases between the two ends. The germline CDR1 and CDR2 sequences are DFQATT and SNEGSKA (reference sequence). The CDR3 runs to 16 residues. The CDR3 sequence: CSAKDLRDGNYYEQYF. DNA for the CDR3: TGCAGTGCTAAAGACCTCCGGGACGGAAATTACTACGAGCAGTACTTC.

This clonotype was seen ten or more times. This rearrangement joins TRBV4-3 to TRBJ2-7; 8 bases agree with TRBD2. The V segment lost 4 bases and the J segment 0 bases; nucleotides outside the gene matches: 5. Germline CDR1 reads LGHNA; CDR2 reads YSLEER. The CDR3 has 15 residues. CDR3 protein: CASSPGRGGSYEQYF. The CDR3 DNA follows: TGCGCCAGCAGCCCGGGCCGGGGGGGCTCCTACGAGCAGTACTTC.

There are many counts of this clonotype. J is TRBJ2-1 and V is TRBV6-5; 7 positions agree with TRBD1. Germline CDR1 is MNHEY and CDR2 is SVGAGI. This CDR3 is 15 amino acids long. V gave up 2 bases and J gave up 8 bases; unmatched junction bases: 9. The DNA of the CDR3 is TGTGCCAGCAGTTACCCCTCGACAGGGCTCGATGAGCAGTTCTTC. Translation gives CASSYPSTGLDEQFF.